This TCR beta chain was profiled in a study of prognosis after radiotherapy for stage I lung cancer. Study-wide context: As radiotherapy, SBRT was administered in 3 to 5 fractions with a biologically effective dose of at least 100 Gy. Distant metastases showed up in a few patients after radiotherapy, at a median of around 7 months, while around 14 showed no significant progression. Overall study findings and caveats: Patients' TRBV and TRBJ gene usage reportedly differed by presence or absence of metastases.

Germline CDR1 reads LNHDA; CDR2 reads SQIVND (reference sequence). V was pared by 2 bases and J by 0 bases, with 7 bases between. The CDR3 totals 14 residues. Multiplex PCR in two rounds served to amplify TCR beta CDR3 from genomic DNA. Specific primers for each TRBV and TRBJ gene were what first-round PCR used. One entry per CDR3 protein results from TCRdb running MiXCR on the multiplex PCR reads. Among 45,000 to 70,000 distinct CDR3 sequences listed, more than 20% were seen once. This clonotype has a count of ten or more. The antigen remains unidentified. The sequence was obtained from a donor over 45 with non-small cell lung cancer. V and J are TRBV19 and TRBJ1-2, with TRBD1 as a possible D gene (5 bases). The specimen comprised PBMCs, sampled before or after stereotactic body radiation therapy (not recorded which). In DNA form, the CDR3 reads TGTGCCAGTAGTATACAACAGGCTAACTATGGCTACACCTTC. This codes for CASSIQQANYGYTF.